Following are 12 T cell receptor beta chains from one sample sequenced in a study of shared clonotypes between healthy human individuals. Repertoires were generated with immunoSEQ multiplex PCR, while TCRdb's copy carries only in-frame clones and drops some. This sample carries some 1,100,000 clones, around 78% of them seen once, and the ten largest clones take under 0.6%. The sequencing input was memory CD4+ T cells from PBMCs. Subset denoted: CD45RA-negative fraction. The source of these receptors is a man younger than 30 in good health. Some clones in this sample may be carry-over from other donors' samples.

This clone showed up just once. This chain joins TRBV18 and TRBJ2-3; 8 nucleotides match TRBD1. Trimming cost V 6 bases and J 5 bases; bases outside gene matches: 16. Germline lookup yields CDR1 KGHSH and CDR2 LQKENI. The CDR3 runs 17 residues. The CDR3 here is CASSKIGLQGGRDTQYF. Written as DNA, the CDR3 is TGTGCCAGCTCGAAGATCGGTTTACAGGGGGGCAGAGATACGCAGTATTTT. The full variable domain, its missing parts supplied by reference TRBV18 and TRBJ2-3, is NAGVMQNPRHLVRRRGQEARLRCSPMKGHSHVYWYRQLPEEGLKFMVYLQKENIIDESGMPKERFSAEFPKEGPSILRIQQVVRGDSAAYFCASSKIGLQGGRDTQYFGPGTRLTVL.

The rearrangement joins TRBV5-1 to TRBJ2-5, with 10 bases identical to TRBD2. V shed 6 bases, J shed 5 bases, and the junction held 4 bases outside the gene matches. This CDR3 is 13 amino acids long. Looked up from germline, CDR1 is SGHRS and CDR2 is YFSETQ. The CDR3 here is CASTSGRWETQYF. Written as DNA, the CDR3 is TGCGCCAGCACTAGCGGGAGATGGGAGACCCAGTACTTC.

The chain combines TRBV4-1 with TRBJ2-3; 15 positions match TRBD2. Germline trimming cut 5 bases from V and 4 bases from J; bases unmatched to any gene: 7. This CDR3 comprises 17 residues. Germline CDR1 and CDR2: MGHRA and YSYEKL. For the CDR3, the DNA is TGCGCCAGCAGCGAAACCGGGACTAGCGGGAGGTCAGATACGCAGTATTTT. It yields the protein CASSETGTSGRSDTQYF.

The chain couples TRBV19 to TRBJ1-5; D might be TRBD1 (5 bases). The CDR3 extends over 13 amino acids. Germline lookup yields CDR1 LNHDA and CDR2 SQIVND (reference sequence). Trimming stripped 7 bases from V and 11 bases from J, with 18 bases between. The CDR3 DNA reads TGTGCCAGTACCCTTCTCGGGACTTTAGCCCAGCATTTT. Translating gives CASTLLGTLAQHF.

The chain employs TRBV6-1 and TRBJ2-2; 8 bases line up with TRBD1. The CDR3 has 15 amino acids. Per germline, CDR1 MNHNS and CDR2 SASEGT. The V and J ends lost 8 bases and 5 bases, in that order; junction bases with no gene match: 10. This chain's CDR3 is CASFPRTGKTGELFF. CDR3 nucleotide sequence: TGTGCCAGCTTCCCACGGACAGGGAAGACCGGGGAGCTGTTTTTT.

This clone was seen just once. V usage is TRBV5-1 and J usage is TRBJ2-6; D gene ambiguous. The germline V gene has CDR1 SGHRS and CDR2 YFSETQ. This CDR3 region has 16 residues. The germline V and J ends were trimmed by 0 bases and 0 bases, with 7 bases remaining between them. CDR3: CASSLAPRSGANVLTF. CDR3 in DNA: TGCGCCAGCAGCTTGGCCCCCCGCTCTGGGGCCAACGTCCTGACTTTC.

The chain carries TRBV30 and TRBJ2-5; no clear D gene. Germline lookup yields CDR1 GTSNPN and CDR2 SVGIG (reference sequence). CDR3 length: 11 amino acids. Between the trimmed V and J ends, which lost 3 bases and 5 bases, there was a span of 7 bases. CDR3 in amino acids: CAWRERETQYF. Here the CDR3 DNA reads TGTGCCTGGAGGGAAAGGGAGACCCAGTACTTC. Using reference TRBV30 and TRBJ2-5 for the parts outside the CDR3, the full variable domain is SQTIHQWPATLVQPVGSPLSLECTVEGTSNPNLYWYRQAAGRGLQLLFYSVGIGQISSEVPQNLSASRPQDRQFILSSKKLLLSDSGFYLCAWRERETQYFGPGTRLLVL.

J is TRBJ2-2 and V is TRBV14; 7 bases line up with TRBD2. This CDR3 region has 16 residues. Trimming at V came to 4 bases and at J to 1 base, leaving 6 bases not matched to a gene. In germline, CDR1 is SGHDN, CDR2 FVKESK. CDR3 coding DNA: TGTGCCAGCAGCCGGAGGGTAGCGGGGAACACCGGGGAGCTGTTTTTT. Its protein is CASSRRVAGNTGELFF.

This chain uses TRBV18 with TRBJ1-3, with TRBD1 as a possible D gene (5 bases). The CDR3 extends over 17 amino acids. V dropped 3 bases and J dropped 0 bases, with 15 bases sitting between them. In germline, CDR1 is KGHSH, CDR2 LQKENI. The CDR3 nucleotides read TGTGCCAGCTCACCTTTTGGGACTTCCGGCTCTGGAAACACCATATATTTT. Protein sequence: CASSPFGTSGSGNTIYF.

This clone was seen a single time. The chain links TRBV6-1 to TRBJ2-3, with TRBD1 matching over 11 bases. V shed 3 bases, J shed 5 bases, and the junction held 4 bases outside the gene matches. This CDR3 is built from 15 residues. Germline CDR1 reads MNHNS; CDR2 reads SASEGT. This chain's CDR3 is CASSERGQGGDTQYF. Here the CDR3 DNA reads TGTGCCAGCAGTGAGCGGGGACAGGGGGGAGATACGCAGTATTTT.

CDR3 DNA: TGTGCCAGCAGCTTATTCCAGAACACCGGGGAGCTGTTTTTT. It encodes CASSLFQNTGELFF. The chain is built from TRBV7-2 and TRBJ2-2; D gene unclear. The CDR3 is 14 residues long. V lost 2 bases, J lost 1 base, and 5 bases lay in between. The germline gives CDR1 SGHTA, CDR2 FQGNSA. Variable domain in full (rest from reference TRBV7-2 and TRBJ2-2): GAGVSQSPSNKVTEKGKDVELRCDPISGHTALYWYRQSLGQGLEFLIYFQGNSAPDKSGLPSDRFSAERTGGSVSTLTIQRTQQEDSAVYLCASSLFQNTGELFFGEGSRLTVL.

The gene calls are TRBV27 and TRBJ2-7; D unclear. This CDR3 is 13 amino acids long. Trimming shortened V by 9 bases and J by 4 bases, and 16 bases separated the two germline ends. The germline CDR1 and CDR2 sequences are MNHEY and SMNVEV (reference sequence). The CDR3, as DNA: TGTGCCAGTACATCCGGCCGACGTTACGAGCAGTACTTC. Residues: CASTSGRRYEQYF.